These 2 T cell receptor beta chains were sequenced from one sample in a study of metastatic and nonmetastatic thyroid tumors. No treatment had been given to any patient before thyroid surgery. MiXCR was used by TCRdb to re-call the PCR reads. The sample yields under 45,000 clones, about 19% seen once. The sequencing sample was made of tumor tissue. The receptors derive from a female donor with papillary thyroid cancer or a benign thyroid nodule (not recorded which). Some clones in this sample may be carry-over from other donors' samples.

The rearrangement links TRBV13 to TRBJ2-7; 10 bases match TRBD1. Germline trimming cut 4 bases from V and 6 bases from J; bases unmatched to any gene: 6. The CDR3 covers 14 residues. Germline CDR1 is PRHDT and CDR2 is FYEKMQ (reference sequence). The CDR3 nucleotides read TGTGCCAGCAGCTCCGGGACAGGGGTGCTCGAGCAGTACTTC. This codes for CASSSGTGVLEQYF.

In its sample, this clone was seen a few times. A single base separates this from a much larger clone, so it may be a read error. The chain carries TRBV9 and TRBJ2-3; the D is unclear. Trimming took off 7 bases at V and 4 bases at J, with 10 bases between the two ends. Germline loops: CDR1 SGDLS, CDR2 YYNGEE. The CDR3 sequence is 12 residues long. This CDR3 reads CASGREADTQYF. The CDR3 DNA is TGTGCCAGCGGCCGTGAGGCAGATACGCAGTATTTT. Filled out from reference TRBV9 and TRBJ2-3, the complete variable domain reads DSGVTQTPKHLITATGQRVTLRCSPRSGDLSVYWYQQSLDQGLQFLIQYYNGEERAKGNILERFSAQQFPDLHSELNLSSLELGDSALYFCASGREADTQYFGPGTRLTVL.